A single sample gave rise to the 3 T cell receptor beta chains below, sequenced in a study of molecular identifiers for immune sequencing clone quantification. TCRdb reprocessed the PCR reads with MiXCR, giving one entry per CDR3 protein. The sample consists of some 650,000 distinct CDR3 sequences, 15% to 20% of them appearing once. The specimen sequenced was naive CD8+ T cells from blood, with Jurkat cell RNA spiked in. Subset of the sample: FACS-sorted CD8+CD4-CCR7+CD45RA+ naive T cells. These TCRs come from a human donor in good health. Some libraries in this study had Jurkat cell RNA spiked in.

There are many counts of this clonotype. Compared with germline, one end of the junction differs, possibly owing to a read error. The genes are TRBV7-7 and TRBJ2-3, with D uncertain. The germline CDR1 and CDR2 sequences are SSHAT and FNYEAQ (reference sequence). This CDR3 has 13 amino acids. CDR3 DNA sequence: TGTGCTAGCAGCTTAGCCCCCGCAGATACGCAGTATTTT. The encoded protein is CASSLAPADTQYF.

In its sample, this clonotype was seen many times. In DNA form, the CDR3 reads TGTGCCAGCAGTTACCACTCGGGAAACTACGAGCAGTACTTC. Its translation: CASSYHSGNYEQYF. The V and J genes are TRBV6-5 and TRBJ2-7, with a possible D match to TRBD2 (5 bases). With 2 bases removed from V and 3 bases from J, the gap between germline ends came to 11 bases. CDR3 length: 14 residues. From germline, CDR1 is MNHEY and CDR2 SVGAGI.

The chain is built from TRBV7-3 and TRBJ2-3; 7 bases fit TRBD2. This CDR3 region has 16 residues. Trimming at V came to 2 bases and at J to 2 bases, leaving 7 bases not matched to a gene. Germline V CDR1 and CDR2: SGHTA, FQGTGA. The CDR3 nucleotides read TGTGCCAGCAGCTTAGTGGGCGGGGGAGCCACAGATACGCAGTATTTT. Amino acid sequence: CASSLVGGGATDTQYF.